The present T cell receptor (beta chain) was sequenced within a study of T cell repertoires in cytomegalovirus infection. Turning to the study itself: Public TCR beta signatures were indicative of both CMV infection and a matching HLA type. Study results and limitations: Based on cumulative public TCR beta family frequency, carriers of CMV plus the relevant HLA were identified. Dominant in the ex vivo response were TCR beta clonotypes restricted by HLA-C and specific for CMV.

This clonotype appeared a few times. Its cognate antigen is unknown. This CDR3 has 15 residues. Germline trimming cut 8 bases from V and 2 bases from J; bases unmatched to any gene: 7. Germline values: CDR1 SNHLY, CDR2 FYNNEI. TCRdb re-analysed the reads in MiXCR, keeping a single row per CDR3 protein. The sample lists roughly 230,000 distinct CDR3 sequences, about 17% occurring once. The chain combines TRBV2 with TRBJ1-1, with 11 bases fitting TRBD1. This sequence was found in a human donor in good health (CMV status not recorded). Some clones in this sample may be carry-over from other donors' samples. The sequenced sample consisted of CD8+ T cells from PBMCs. The CDR3 region is CASWDRGRGNTEAFF. The CDR3 DNA reads as TGTGCCAGCTGGGACAGGGGGAGGGGAAACACTGAAGCTTTCTTT. Filled out from reference TRBV2 and TRBJ1-1, the complete variable domain reads EPEVTQTPSHQVTQMGQEVILRCVPISNHLYFYWYRQILGQKVEFLVSFYNNEISEKSEIFDDQFSVERPDGSNFTLKIRSTKLEDSAMYFCASWDRGRGNTEAFFGQGTRLTVV.